This T cell receptor (beta chain) was identified during a study of naive and memory T cell subsets. Study observations and caveats: The power law exponent of TCR abundance differed between naive and memory cells. Diversity fell and Gini index rose from naive through CM, EM, EMRA. Clonotypes here are unpaired alpha or beta chain sequences.

The beta constant-region primer was an equimolar mix of two oligonucleotides covering TRBC1 and TRBC2. TCRdb fed the UMI-ligation and nested PCR reads into MiXCR, producing one record per CDR3 protein. This sample yields some 150,000 distinct CDR3 sequences, of which over 15% are seen a single time; about 0.14% belongs to the top ten. Only a few counts were recorded for this clonotype. Its antigen is as yet unknown. The CDR3 runs 19 residues. Germline-derived CDR1 and CDR2 are MDHEN and SYDVKM. V lost 4 bases and J lost 6; bases outside the gene matches: 17. The material sequenced was naive CD4+ T cells from blood. The V gene is TRBV28, the J gene TRBJ2-3; TRBD2 matches at 12 bases. The TCR was taken from a human donor in good health. The DNA for the CDR3 is TGTGCCAGCAGTTCTCGGACAGCGAGACTAGCGGGAGACCGGGATACGCAGTATTTT. Translated: CASSSRTARLAGDRDTQYF.